The present T cell receptor beta chain was sequenced within a study of T-cell reconstitution after alpha-beta-depleted transplantation in children. In this sample, this clonotype turned up a few times. TCRbeta library construction was performed incorporating unique molecular identifiers. Each CDR3 protein is one row after TCRdb ran MiXCR on the PCR reads. The table includes around 400,000 distinct CDR3 sequences, roughly 20% detected once. This specimen consisted of PBMCs from the stem cell graft donor, obtained from the stem cell graft. The TCR comes from a human donor who donated a stem cell graft to a child with acute myeloid leukemia.

The CDR3 DNA reads TGTGCCAGCAGGGAGCGGGTGAGAGAGACCCAGTACTTC. Amino acids: CASRERVRETQYF. The V and J genes are TRBV3-1 and TRBJ2-5; D may be TRBD2 (6 bases). Per the germline V gene, CDR1 is LGHDT and CDR2 is YNNKEL (reference sequence). This CDR3 contains 13 residues. The ends were cut back, 6 bases at V and 4 bases at J, with 12 bases in the middle.